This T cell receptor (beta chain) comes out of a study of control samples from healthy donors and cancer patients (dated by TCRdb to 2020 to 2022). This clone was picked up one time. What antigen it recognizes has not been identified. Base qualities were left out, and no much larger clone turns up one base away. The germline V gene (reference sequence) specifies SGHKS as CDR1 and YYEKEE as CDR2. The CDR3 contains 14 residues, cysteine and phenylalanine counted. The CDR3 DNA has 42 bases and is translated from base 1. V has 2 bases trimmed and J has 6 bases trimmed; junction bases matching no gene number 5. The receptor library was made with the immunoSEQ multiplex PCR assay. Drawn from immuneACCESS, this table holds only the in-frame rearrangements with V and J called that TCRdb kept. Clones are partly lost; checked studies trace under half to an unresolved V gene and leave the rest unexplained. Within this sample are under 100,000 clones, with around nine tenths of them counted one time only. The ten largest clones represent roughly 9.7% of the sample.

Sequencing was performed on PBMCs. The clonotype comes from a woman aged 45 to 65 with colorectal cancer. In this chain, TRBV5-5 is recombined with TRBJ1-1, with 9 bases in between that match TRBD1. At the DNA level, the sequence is TGTGCCAGCAGCTTCGGGACAGGGTTCTCTGAAGCTTTCTTT. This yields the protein CASSFGTGFSEAFF.